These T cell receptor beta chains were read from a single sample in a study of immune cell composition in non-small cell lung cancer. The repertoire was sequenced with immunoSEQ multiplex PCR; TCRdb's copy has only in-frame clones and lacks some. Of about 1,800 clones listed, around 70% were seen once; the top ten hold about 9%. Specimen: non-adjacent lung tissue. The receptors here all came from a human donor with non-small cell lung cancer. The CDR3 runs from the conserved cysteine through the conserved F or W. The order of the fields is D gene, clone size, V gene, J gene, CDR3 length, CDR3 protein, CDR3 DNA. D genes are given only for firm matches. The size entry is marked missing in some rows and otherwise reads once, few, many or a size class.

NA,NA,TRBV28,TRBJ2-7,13,CASLAYDTYEQYF,TGTGCCAGTCTAGCGTACGACACCTACGAGCAGTACTTC
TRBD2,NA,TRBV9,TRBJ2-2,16,CASSVSGKVNTGELFF,TGTGCCAGCAGCGTTAGCGGGAAGGTGAACACCGGGGAGCTGTTTTTT
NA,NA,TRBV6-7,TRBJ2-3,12,CASVLKTDTQYF,TGTGCCAGCGTACTGAAGACAGATACGCAGTATTTT
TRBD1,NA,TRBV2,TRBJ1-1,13,CASREQGTTEAFF,TGTGCCAGCAGGGAACAGGGGACCACTGAAGCTTTCTTT
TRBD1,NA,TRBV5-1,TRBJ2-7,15,CASSTGTGAYYEQYF,TGCGCCAGCAGCACCGGGACAGGGGCATACTACGAGCAGTACTTC
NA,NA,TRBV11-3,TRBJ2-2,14,CASSLGWTGGGLFF,TGTGCCAGCAGCTTAGGATGGACGGGGGGCGGGCTGTTTTTT
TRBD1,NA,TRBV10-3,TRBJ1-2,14,CAISQDREGNGYTF,TGTGCCATCAGCCAGGACAGGGAGGGAAATGGCTACACCTTC
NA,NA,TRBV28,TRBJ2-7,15,CASSSKLTLRYEQYF,TGTGCCAGCAGTTCGAAACTAACCCTGCGATACGAGCAGTACTTC
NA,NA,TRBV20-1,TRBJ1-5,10,CSASCQPQHF,TGCAGTGCTAGCTGTCAGCCCCAGCATTTT
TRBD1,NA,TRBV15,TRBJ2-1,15,CATSRQRTGGDEQFF,TGTGCCACCAGCAGACAAAGGACAGGGGGGGATGAGCAGTTCTTC
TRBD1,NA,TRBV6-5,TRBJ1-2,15,CASSSLDRGPYGYTF,TGTGCCAGCAGTTCGCTGGACAGGGGGCCTTATGGCTACACCTTC
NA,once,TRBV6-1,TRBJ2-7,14,CASSESGGPYEQYF,TGTGCCAGCAGTGAATCGGGGGGCCCCTACGAGCAGTACTTC
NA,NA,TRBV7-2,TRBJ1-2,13,CASSSTQGHGYTF,TGTGCCAGCAGCTCGACCCAGGGGCATGGCTACACCTTC
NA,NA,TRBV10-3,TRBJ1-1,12,CAISERGWDAFF,TGTGCCATCAGTGAAAGGGGCTGGGATGCTTTCTTT
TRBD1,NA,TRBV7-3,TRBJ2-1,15,CASSQGQVSTNEQFF,TGTGCCAGCAGCCAGGGACAGGTGTCTACAAATGAGCAGTTCTTC
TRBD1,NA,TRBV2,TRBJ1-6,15,CASSRDRVGNSPLHF,TGTGCCAGCAGTCGGGACAGGGTAGGGAATTCACCCCTCCACTTT
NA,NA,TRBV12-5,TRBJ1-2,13,CASGLDPGDGYTF,TGTGCTAGTGGTTTGGACCCAGGGGATGGCTACACCTTC
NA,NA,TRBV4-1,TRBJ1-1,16,CASSPPAGTTNTEAFF,TGCGCCAGCAGCCCTCCAGCAGGGACAACCAACACTGAAGCTTTCTTT
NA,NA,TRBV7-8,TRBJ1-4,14,CASSLSGIQEKLFF,TGTGCCAGCAGCTTATCAGGGATTCAGGAAAAACTGTTTTTT
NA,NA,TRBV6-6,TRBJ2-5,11,CASSISETQYF,TGTGCCAGCAGTATTTCGGAGACCCAGTACTTC
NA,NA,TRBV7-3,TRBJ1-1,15,CASSLTRQVNTEAFF,TGTGCCAGCAGCTTAACCCGGCAGGTGAACACTGAAGCTTTCTTT
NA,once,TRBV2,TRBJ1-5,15,CASSEAFVGNQPQHF,TGTGCCAGCAGTGAAGCTTTTGTAGGCAATCAGCCCCAGCATTTT
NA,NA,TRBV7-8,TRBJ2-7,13,CASTRDSVNEQYF,TGTGCCAGCACCAGGGACTCAGTAAACGAGCAGTACTTC
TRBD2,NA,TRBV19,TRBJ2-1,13,CASRRGEYNEQFF,TGTGCCAGTCGCCGGGGGGAATACAATGAGCAGTTCTTC
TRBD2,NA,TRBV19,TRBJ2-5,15,CASSTLAGYQETQYF,TGTGCCAGTAGTACACTAGCGGGGTACCAAGAGACCCAGTACTTC
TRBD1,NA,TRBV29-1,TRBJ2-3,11,CSVTGHRYAVF,TGCAGCGTGACAGGGCACAGATACGCAGTATTT
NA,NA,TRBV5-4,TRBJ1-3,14,CASSPPGAGNTIYF,TGTGCCAGCAGCCCCCCCGGGGCTGGAAACACCATATATTTT
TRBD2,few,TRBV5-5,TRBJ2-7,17,CASSLGLAGHPLYEQYF,TGTGCCAGCAGCTTGGGACTAGCGGGCCACCCGCTCTACGAGCAGTACTTC
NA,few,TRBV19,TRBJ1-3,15,CASSSYRVSGNTIYF,TGTGCCAGTAGTTCCTACAGGGTCTCTGGAAACACCATATATTTT
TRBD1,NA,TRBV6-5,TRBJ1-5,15,CASHKSGGPNQPQHF,TGTGCCAGTCACAAATCAGGGGGCCCCAATCAGCCCCAGCATTTT
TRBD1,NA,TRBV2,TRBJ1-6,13,CASRDRGISPLHF,TGTGCCAGCCGGGACAGGGGTATTTCACCCCTCCACTTT
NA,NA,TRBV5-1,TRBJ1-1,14,CASSLSIMNTEAFF,TGCGCCAGCAGCTTATCCATCATGAACACTGAAGCTTTCTTT
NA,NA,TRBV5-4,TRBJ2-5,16,CASSAPLRGKQETQYF,TGTGCCAGCAGCGCTCCGTTGAGGGGGAAACAAGAGACCCAGTACTTC
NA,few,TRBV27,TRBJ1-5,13,CASSFGHYQPQHF,TGTGCCAGCAGTTTCGGACACTATCAGCCCCAGCATTTT
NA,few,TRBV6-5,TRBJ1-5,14,CASAETGSNQPQHF,TGTGCCAGCGCCGAGACAGGCTCTAATCAGCCCCAGCATTTT
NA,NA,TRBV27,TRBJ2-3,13,CASSWGLVDTQYF,TGTGCCAGCAGTTGGGGGCTCGTAGATACGCAGTATTTT
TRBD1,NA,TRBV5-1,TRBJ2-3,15,CASSLVGQGLDTQYF,TGCGCCAGCAGCTTGGTGGGACAGGGATTAGATACGCAGTATTTT
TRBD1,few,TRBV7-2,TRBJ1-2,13,CASSSGQGYGYTF,TGTGCCAGCAGCTCTGGACAGGGCTATGGCTACACCTTC
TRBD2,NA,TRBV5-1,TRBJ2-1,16,CASSLAGGGLNNEQFF,TGCGCCAGCAGCTTGGCCGGCGGGGGGCTTAACAATGAGCAGTTCTTC
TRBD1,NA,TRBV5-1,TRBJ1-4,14,CASSPDRAWEKLFF,TGCGCCAGCAGCCCGGACAGGGCTTGGGAAAAACTGTTTTTT
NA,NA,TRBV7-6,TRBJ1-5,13,CASSLTENQPQHF,TGTGCCAGCAGCTTAACAGAGAATCAGCCCCAGCATTTT
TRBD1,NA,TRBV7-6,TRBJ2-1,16,CASSQGWTGTFDEQFF,TGTGCCAGCAGCCAAGGTTGGACAGGGACGTTTGATGAGCAGTTCTTC
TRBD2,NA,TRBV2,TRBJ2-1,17,CASSERGLAGGLNEQFF,TGTGCCAGCAGTGAACGGGGACTAGCGGGGGGTTTGAATGAGCAGTTCTTC
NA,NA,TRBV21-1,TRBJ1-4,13,CASSRTRGEKLFF,TGTGCCAGCAGCAGGACCCGGGGTGAAAAACTGTTTTTT
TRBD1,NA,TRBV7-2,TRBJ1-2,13,CASSSRQGYGYTF,TGTGCCAGCAGCTCTAGACAGGGCTATGGCTACACCTTC
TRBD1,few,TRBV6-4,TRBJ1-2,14,CASSPDRANYGYTF,TGTGCCAGCAGCCCGGACAGGGCCAACTATGGCTACACCTTC
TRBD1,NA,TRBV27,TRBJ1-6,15,CASSRGDRGNSPLHF,TGTGCCAGCTCTCGAGGAGACAGGGGCAATTCACCCCTCCACTTT
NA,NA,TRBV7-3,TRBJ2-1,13,CASSLDSREVRFF,TGTGCCAGCAGCTTAGACTCCAGGGAGGTACGGTTCTTC
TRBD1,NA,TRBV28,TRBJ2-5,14,CASSLDRGVETQYF,TGTGCCAGCAGTTTAGACAGGGGGGTAGAGACCCAGTACTTC
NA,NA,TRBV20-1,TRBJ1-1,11,CSATGEIEAFF,TGCAGTGCTACGGGGGAGATTGAAGCTTTCTTT
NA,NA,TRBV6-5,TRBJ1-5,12,CASSFTRGPQHF,TGTGCCAGCAGTTTCACCAGGGGGCCCCAGCATTTT
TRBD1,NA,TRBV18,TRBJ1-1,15,CASSHGQGGGTEAFF,TGTGCCAGCTCACACGGACAGGGTGGGGGGACTGAAGCTTTCTTT
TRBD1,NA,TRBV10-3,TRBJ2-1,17,CAISDPDRGLVNNEQFF,TGTGCCATCAGTGATCCGGACAGGGGGTTAGTGAACAATGAGCAGTTCTTC
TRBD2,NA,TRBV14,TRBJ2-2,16,CASRGLAGANTGELFF,TGTGCCAGCAGGGGACTAGCGGGGGCGAACACCGGGGAGCTGTTTTTT
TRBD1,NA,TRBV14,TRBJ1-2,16,CASSHFRTGGLHGYTF,TGTGCCAGCAGCCATTTTCGGACAGGGGGCCTACATGGCTACACCTTC
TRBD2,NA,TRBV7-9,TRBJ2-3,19,CASSPISRGTRGFADTQYF,TGTGCCAGCAGCCCCATTTCCCGTGGGACTAGAGGGTTTGCAGATACGCAGTATTTT
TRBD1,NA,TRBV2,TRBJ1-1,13,CASSRQGNTEAFF,TGTGCCAGCAGTCGACAGGGGAACACTGAAGCTTTCTTT
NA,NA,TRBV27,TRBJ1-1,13,CASSLFGGREAFF,TGTGCCAGCAGTTTATTCGGGGGGCGCGAGGCTTTCTTT